This TCR beta chain was sequenced during a study of blood T cell repertoires in COVID-19. TCRdb's table, derived via immunoSEQ multiplex PCR, lists solely in-frame clones and lacks some. The table lists a few hundred thousand clones, around nine tenths of them singletons. The CDR3 spans 16 residues. The gene calls are TRBV12-1 and TRBJ2-7; TRBD1, the D gene given by the table, was not confirmed from the DNA. TRBV12-1 is recorded as a pseudogene. This sequence was found in a woman in her 40s who had recovered from COVID-19. The source material was peripheral blood. The CDR3 DNA follows: TGTGCCAGCAGCTCCTGCTCGACAGGGGAGACCTACGAGCAGTACTTC. Its translation: CASSSCSTGETYEQYF.